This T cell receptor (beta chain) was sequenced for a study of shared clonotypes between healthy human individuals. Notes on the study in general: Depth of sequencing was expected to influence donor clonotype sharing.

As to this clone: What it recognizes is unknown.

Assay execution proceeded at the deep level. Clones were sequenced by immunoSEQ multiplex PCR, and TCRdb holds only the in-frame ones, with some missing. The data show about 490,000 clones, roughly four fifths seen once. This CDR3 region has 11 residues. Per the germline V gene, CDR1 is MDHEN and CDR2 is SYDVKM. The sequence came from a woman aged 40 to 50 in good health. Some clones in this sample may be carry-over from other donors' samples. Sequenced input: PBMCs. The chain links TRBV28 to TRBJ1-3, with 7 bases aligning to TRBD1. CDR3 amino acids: CTTGAGNTIYF. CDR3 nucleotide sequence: TGTACTACAGGGGCTGGAAACACCATATATTTT.